One and the same sample provided the 23 T cell receptor beta chains below, sequenced in a study of CD8+ T cells in alopecia areata. It was cDNA, reverse transcribed from extracted RNA, that served as the sequencing template. Using immunoSEQ multiplex PCR, the repertoire was profiled, and TCRdb retains in-frame clones only, with some absent. The data contain roughly 20,000 clones, more than 50% of them singletons. Peripheral blood and lesional scalp punch biopsies came from alopecia areata patients. The input for sequencing was skin, taken at week 0. The receptors were sampled from a human donor with alopecia areata.

The chain combines TRBV4-1 with TRBJ2-7, with D perhaps matching TRBD1 (6 bases). V was shortened by 3 bases and J by 0 bases, with 9 bases between the two germline ends. The length of the CDR3 is 14 residues. CDR1 MGHRA and CDR2 YSYEKL come from the germline V gene. The CDR3 DNA sequence: TGCGCCAGCAGCCACACGGACAGCTCCTACGAGCAGTACTTC. Translation gives CASSHTDSSYEQYF.

This chain uses TRBV6-5 with TRBJ2-7, with D possibly being TRBD1 or TRBD2 (5 bases each). CDR3 length: 13 amino acids. With 6 bases removed from V and 3 bases from J, the gap between germline ends came to 12 bases. Germline V gene lookup returns CDR1 MNHEY and CDR2 SVGAGI. CDR3 sequence: CASSRGPYYEQYF. CDR3 in DNA: TGTGCCAGCAGCCGGGGACCATACTACGAGCAGTACTTC.

The chain couples TRBV6-4 to TRBJ2-3, with D tentatively TRBD2 (6 bases). CDR1 and CDR2 (germline): MRHNA, SNTAGT. This CDR3 comprises 14 residues. Deletions cut 6 bases from V and 2 bases from J, with 12 bases between. CDR3 DNA sequence: TGTGCCAGCAGCCCTAGCGAAACCACAGATACGCAGTATTTT. Residues: CASSPSETTDTQYF.

The chain has TRBV4-1 and TRBJ2-7; the match to TRBD2 covers 9 bases. The ends lost 0 bases at V and 3 bases at J; junction bases unmatched: 6. The CDR3 extends over 16 amino acids. The V gene's germline CDR1 is MGHRA and CDR2 YSYEKL. The CDR3 protein is CASSQEAAGGFYEQYF. Here the CDR3 DNA reads TGCGCCAGCAGCCAAGAAGCAGCGGGGGGCTTCTACGAGCAGTACTTC.

The chain is built from TRBV7-2 and TRBJ2-7, with D tentatively TRBD1 (6 bases). Germline CDR1 is SGHTA and CDR2 is FQGNSA. The length of the CDR3 is 11 residues. V lost 6 bases, J lost 4 bases, and 7 bases lay in between. CDR3 loop: CASRGAYEQYF. CDR3 in DNA: TGTGCCAGCAGGGGGGCGTACGAGCAGTACTTC.

The chain uses TRBV11-2 and TRBJ2-1, with unresolved D. The CDR3 covers 15 residues. CDR1 is SGHAT, CDR2 FQNNGV, per germline. V was pared by 4 bases and J by 0 bases, with 10 bases between. The CDR3 sequence: CASSWGTSSYNEQFF. The CDR3 DNA follows: TGTGCCAGCAGCTGGGGAACGAGCTCCTACAATGAGCAGTTCTTC. The entire variable domain, with the rest obtained from reference TRBV11-2 and TRBJ2-1, is as follows: EAGVAQSPRYKIIEKRQSVAFWCNPISGHATLYWYQQILGQGPKLLIQFQNNGVVDDSQLPKDRFSAERLKGVDSTLKIQPAKLEDSAVYLCASSWGTSSYNEQFFGPGTRLTVL.

This clone showed up just a few times. This CDR3 is also generated by other DNA sequences in the sample. The J gene is TRBJ2-1, the V gene TRBV7-6; 7 bases fit TRBD2. Germline loops: CDR1 SGHVS, CDR2 FNYEAQ. V was clipped by 7 bases and J by 6 bases; unmatched bases: 12. CDR3 length: 15 amino acids. The CDR3 region is CASNRGTGGRNEQFF. CDR3 nucleotides: TGTGCCAGCAACCGGGGGACGGGGGGTCGCAATGAGCAGTTCTTC.

The rearrangement uses TRBV6-5 and TRBJ2-3; D gene uncertain. Germline V gene sequence: CDR1 MNHEY, CDR2 SVGAGI. Trimming left V 2 bases short and J 2 bases short, with 8 bases between. There are 14 residues in the CDR3. CDR3 residues: CASSYRSSTDTQYF. CDR3 nucleotides: TGTGCCAGCAGTTACCGGTCCTCCACAGATACGCAGTATTTT.

The chain carries TRBV11-2 and TRBJ2-2, with 11 nucleotides matching TRBD2. CDR3 length equals 16 residues. The V gene end was trimmed by 6 bases and the J gene end by 2 bases; junction bases not matched to a gene: 5. Germline assignment: CDR1 SGHAT and CDR2 FQNNGV. CDR3 loop: CASSSGLAANTGELFF. CDR3 in DNA: TGTGCCAGCAGTTCGGGACTAGCGGCTAACACCGGGGAGCTGTTTTTT.

This clone was seen once. This sequence joins TRBV30 and TRBJ2-1, with 12 bases matching TRBD1. The junction had 8 bases not matched to a gene; V was cut back by 3 bases and J by 8 bases. The CDR3 sequence is 15 residues long. CDR1 is GTSNPN, CDR2 SVGIG, per germline (reference sequence). In DNA, the CDR3 is TGTGCCTGGAGCATGGGGGACAGGGGGCTGGATGAGCAGTTCTTC. This encodes CAWSMGDRGLDEQFF.

The sample holds a few counts of this clone. This sequence joins TRBV6-6 and TRBJ1-1; 8 bases align to TRBD1. Germline V gene data show CDR1 as MNHNY and CDR2 as SVGAGI (reference sequence). V dropped 6 bases and J dropped 5; count of bases not matched to a gene: 11. The CDR3 runs to 15 residues. The CDR3 spells CASSRGTGLGTEAFF. The CDR3 region has the DNA TGTGCCAGCAGCCGGGGGACAGGTCTAGGGACTGAAGCTTTCTTT.

The rearrangement links TRBV18 to TRBJ2-3; TRBD2 aligns across 10 bases. The CDR3 has 16 amino acids. Trimming removed 1 base from V and 3 bases from J; junction bases left unmatched: 4. Germline V gene sequence: CDR1 KGHSH, CDR2 LQKENI. CDR3 sequence reads: CASSPRTSGLTDTQYF. CDR3 nucleotides: TGTGCCAGCTCACCACGGACTAGCGGACTTACAGATACGCAGTATTTT.

The rearrangement uses TRBV14 and TRBJ2-3, with D hard to call. This CDR3 contains 15 residues. The germline CDR1 and CDR2 sequences are SGHDN and FVKESK. Trimming removed 2 bases from V and 5 bases from J, with 14 bases in between. In DNA, the CDR3 is TGTGCCAGCAGCCAACGGGCAGGCATTGGAGATACGCAGTATTTT. Translating it yields CASSQRAGIGDTQYF.

Regarding this clone: Other DNA sequences in the same sample also yield this CDR3. The chain couples TRBV6-5 to TRBJ2-7, with D possibly being TRBD1 or TRBD2 (5 bases each). V was shortened by 6 bases and J by 3 bases, with 12 bases between the two germline ends. This CDR3 is built from 13 residues. CDR1 and CDR2 (germline): MNHEY, SVGAGI. CDR3 loop: CASSAFGGYEQYF. Here the CDR3 DNA reads TGTGCCAGCAGCGCCTTTGGGGGCTACGAGCAGTACTTC.

This clone has a handful of counts. This chain connects TRBV6-5 to TRBJ1-1; D unresolved. V was trimmed by 1 base and J by 3 bases, leaving 6 bases between them. Looked up from germline, CDR1 is MNHEY and CDR2 is SVGAGI. The CDR3 consists of 13 residues. The CDR3 sequence is CASSYYGYTEAFF. For the CDR3, the DNA is TGTGCCAGCAGTTACTACGGATACACTGAAGCTTTCTTT.

This chain uses TRBV10-3 with TRBJ1-5; the match to TRBD1 covers 8 bases. The CDR3 consists of 16 residues. CDR1 is ENHRY and CDR2 is SYGVKD in the germline V gene. V gave up 3 bases and J gave up 3 bases; unmatched junction bases: 7. CDR3 sequence reads: CAISDTGGYFNQPQHF. The CDR3 nucleotides read TGTGCCATCAGTGATACAGGGGGTTACTTCAATCAGCCCCAGCATTTT.

This chain uses TRBV5-1 with TRBJ2-3; TRBD1 might be the D (6 bases). Germline CDR1 is SGHRS and CDR2 is YFSETQ. The V and J ends lost 0 bases and 6 bases respectively, with 14 bases between them. The CDR3 loop spans 15 amino acids. The CDR3 spells CASSLGGGSGDTQYF. CDR3 in DNA: TGCGCCAGCAGCTTGGGTGGGGGCTCGGGGGATACGCAGTATTTT.

V and J are TRBV4-3 and TRBJ2-1; 12 nucleotides match TRBD2. Trimming removed 1 base from V and 7 bases from J; junction bases left unmatched: 14. The CDR3 runs 19 residues. In germline, CDR1 is LGHNA, CDR2 YSLEER. The CDR3 DNA reads TGCGCCAGCAGCCAAGTACTCCCCGCTAGCGGGGGGGCTCGGAATGAGCAGTTCTTC. It translates to CASSQVLPASGGARNEQFF.

This chain links TRBV15 with TRBJ2-5; 8 nucleotides agree with TRBD2. Unmatched junction bases numbered 2, after V lost 0 bases and J lost 2 bases. Germline V lookup: CDR1 LNHNV, CDR2 YYDKDF (reference sequence). The CDR3 is 15 residues long. CDR3 loop: CATSRDRLAQETQYF. DNA of the CDR3: TGTGCCACCAGCAGAGATCGACTAGCGCAAGAGACCCAGTACTTC.

This chain connects TRBV2 to TRBJ2-5; D is uncertain. V was shortened by 2 bases and J by 7 bases, with 11 bases between the two germline ends. The CDR3 has 13 residues. Germline V gives CDR1 SNHLY, CDR2 FYNNEI. Here the CDR3 DNA reads TGTGCCAGCAGTGAACCCTCAATGGGGACCCAGTACTTC. Translating gives CASSEPSMGTQYF.

This rearrangement joins TRBV10-3 to TRBJ1-3; D remains ambiguous. Trimming cost V 6 bases and J 2 bases, with 17 bases left between them. The CDR3 extends over 16 amino acids. CDR1 is ENHRY, CDR2 SYGVKD, per germline. The DNA of the CDR3 is TGTGCCATCAGCGGAGCGGCCTTATCCCCTGGAAACACCATATATTTT. It translates to CAISGAALSPGNTIYF.

The J gene is TRBJ2-1, the V gene TRBV11-2, with D maybe TRBD1 (5 bases). This CDR3 is built from 14 residues. The V and J ends lost 3 bases and 9 bases respectively, with 15 bases between them. Germline CDR1 reads SGHAT; CDR2 reads FQNNGV. The chain's CDR3 is CASSFIKGAGEQFF. CDR3 DNA: TGTGCCAGCAGCTTTATAAAAGGGGCTGGTGAGCAGTTCTTC.

This chain uses TRBV27 with TRBJ1-1; 9 nucleotides line up with TRBD1. Germline CDR1 is MNHEY and CDR2 is SMNVEV (reference sequence). With V trimmed by 4 bases and J by 4 bases, 7 bases remained unmatched. The CDR3 extends over 15 amino acids. The CDR3 spells CASSSWTGEGTEAFF. For the CDR3, the DNA is TGTGCCAGCAGTTCATGGACAGGGGAAGGCACTGAAGCTTTCTTT.